Presented here are 22 T cell receptor beta chains from one specimen sequenced in a study of cytomegalovirus exposure and HLA in healthy donors. Researchers ran the PCR with 60 Vbeta and 13 Jbeta primers. Produced via immunoSEQ multiplex PCR; TCRdb's table is partial and in-frame only. The sample records more than 85,000 clones, 75% to 90% being singletons. The source material was PBMCs. These receptor sequences come from a man under 40 in good health and CMV-seropositive.

The rearrangement links TRBV5-1 to TRBJ1-2, with 10 bases identical to TRBD1. Germline V lookup: CDR1 SGHRS, CDR2 YFSETQ. V dropped 1 base and J dropped 4; count of bases not matched to a gene: 13. The CDR3 is 18 residues long. This chain's CDR3 is CASSLKMGLTGGLYGYTF. For the CDR3, the DNA is TGCGCCAGCAGCTTGAAAATGGGACTGACAGGGGGCCTCTATGGCTACACCTTC. Full variable domain (outside the CDR3, taken from reference TRBV5-1 and TRBJ1-2): KAGVTQTPRYLIKTRGQQVTLSCSPISGHRSVSWYQQTPGQGLQFLFEYFSETQRNKGNFPGRFSGRQFSNSRSEMNVSTLELGDSALYLCASSLKMGLTGGLYGYTFGSGTRLTVV.

V usage is TRBV4-1 and J usage is TRBJ2-2; maybe TRBD2 (7 bases). Deletions cut 0 bases from V and 5 bases from J, with 16 bases between. There are 17 residues in the CDR3. Germline V gives CDR1 MGHRA, CDR2 YSYEKL. The CDR3 coding sequence is TGCGCCAGCAGCCAAGAGGGTGGGGGGGCAAGAACCGGGGAGCTGTTTTTT. This sequence encodes CASSQEGGGARTGELFF.

This clone was seen only a few times. The chain recombines TRBV6-1 with TRBJ1-1, with 7 bases aligning to TRBD1. The V segment lost 6 bases and the J segment 1 base; nucleotides outside the gene matches: 5. Germline V gene lookup returns CDR1 MNHNS and CDR2 SASEGT. The CDR3 has 14 amino acids. CDR3 nucleotide sequence: TGTGCCAGCAGGACAGGGTCCCCGAACACTGAAGCTTTCTTT. Translated, it gives CASRTGSPNTEAFF.

This clone was seen a few times. The chain couples TRBV2 to TRBJ2-7; D is unresolved. The germline V gene has CDR1 SNHLY and CDR2 FYNNEI. The CDR3 runs 12 residues. V was shortened by 5 bases and J by 1 base, with 6 bases between the two germline ends. The CDR3 is CASSLSSYEQYF. The CDR3 DNA sequence: TGTGCCAGCAGTCTAAGTTCCTACGAGCAGTACTTC.

This clone was counted only a few times. The genes are TRBV11-2 and TRBJ1-3; no clear D. V lost 2 bases, J lost 7 bases, and 12 bases lay in between. The CDR3 loop spans 14 amino acids. CDR1 is SGHAT, CDR2 FQNNGV, per germline. The CDR3: CASSLNNVWNTIYF. The CDR3 bases are TGTGCCAGCAGCTTAAACAACGTCTGGAACACCATATATTTT.

This sequence joins TRBV5-1 and TRBJ2-3; the match to TRBD1 covers 7 bases. In germline, CDR1 is SGHRS, CDR2 YFSETQ. This CDR3 has 14 residues. The junction had 1 base not matched to a gene; V was cut back by 0 bases and J by 3 bases. CDR3 sequence reads: CASSLAGGTDTQYF. The CDR3 DNA reads TGCGCCAGCAGCTTGGCAGGGGGTACAGATACGCAGTATTTT.

The chain combines TRBV7-2 with TRBJ2-3; D is perhaps TRBD2 (6 bases). Trimming shortened V by 5 bases and J by 4 bases, and 16 bases separated the two germline ends. The germline V gene encodes CDR1 SGHTA and CDR2 FQGNSA. The CDR3 loop spans 15 amino acids. CDR3 nucleotide sequence: TGTGCCAGCAGCCCCCTTTACCGACTAGCAGATACGCAGTATTTT. Translation: CASSPLYRLADTQYF. Looking up the rest from reference TRBV7-2 and TRBJ2-3 gives the full variable domain: GAGVSQSPSNKVTEKGKDVELRCDPISGHTALYWYRQSLGQGLEFLIYFQGNSAPDKSGLPSDRFSAERTGGSVSTLTIQRTQQEDSAVYLCASSPLYRLADTQYFGPGTRLTVL.

This clone was seen only a few times. This chain links TRBV4-3 with TRBJ2-7, with 7 bases identical to TRBD2. This CDR3 spans 15 amino acids. V was clipped by 0 bases and J by 2 bases; unmatched bases: 4. Germline V gene data show CDR1 as LGHNA and CDR2 as YSLEER. DNA of the CDR3: TGCGCCAGCAGCCAAGATGGCGGGGGACCCTACGAGCAGTACTTC. This codes for CASSQDGGGPYEQYF.

The V and J genes are TRBV5-8 and TRBJ2-2; 8 positions agree with TRBD1. In germline, CDR1 is SGHTS, CDR2 YDEGEE. The CDR3 is 14 residues long. Trimming took 0 bases from V and 7 from J; bases not matched to a gene: 2. This CDR3 reads CASSLGDRGGELFF. The CDR3 nucleotides are TGTGCCAGCAGCTTGGGCGACAGGGGCGGGGAGCTGTTTTTT.

The chain carries TRBV7-9 and TRBJ1-4; D gene unclear. CDR1 is SEHNR, CDR2 FQNEAQ, per germline (reference sequence). Trimming took 5 bases from V and 5 from J, leaving 21 bases between them. The CDR3 runs to 17 residues. Here the CDR3 reads CASSPPPGRAGNEKLFF. The CDR3 DNA reads TGTGCCAGCAGCCCTCCCCCGGGGAGGGCGGGGAATGAAAAACTGTTTTTT. Together with reference TRBV7-9 and TRBJ1-4, the CDR3 gives the full variable domain: DTGVSQNPRHKITKRGQNVTFRCDPISEHNRLYWYRQTLGQGPEFLTYFQNEAQLEKSRLLSDRFSAERPKGSFSTLEIQRTEQGDSAMYLCASSPPPGRAGNEKLFFGSGTQLSVL.

This clone was seen a single time. This chain joins TRBV5-1 and TRBJ2-1; D may be TRBD2 (5 bases). The V end lost 4 bases, the J end lost 4 bases, and 12 bases lay between the germline ends. Germline CDR1 SGHRS, CDR2 YFSETQ. The CDR3 sequence is 14 residues long. Written as DNA, the CDR3 is TGCGCCAGCAGCCGGTTGCGGGCGTACAATGAGCAGTTCTTC. It encodes CASSRLRAYNEQFF.

This sequence joins TRBV6-5 and TRBJ1-4; maybe TRBD1 (6 bases). The CDR3 consists of 14 residues. Germline CDR1 and CDR2: MNHEY and SVGAGI. Trimming pared 2 bases from V and 8 bases from J, leaving 12 bases between. The CDR3 spells CASSYVQGNEKLFF. The CDR3 nucleotides read TGTGCCAGCAGTTACGTACAGGGAAACGAAAAACTGTTTTTT.

J is TRBJ2-2 and V is TRBV5-4; 7 nucleotides line up with TRBD1. Trimming removed 4 bases from V and 2 bases from J; junction bases left unmatched: 5. Germline-derived CDR1 and CDR2 are SGHNT and YYREEE (reference sequence). The length of the CDR3 is 15 residues. Here the CDR3 reads CASSTGQVNTGELFF. Written as DNA, the CDR3 is TGTGCCAGCAGCACCGGACAGGTCAACACCGGGGAGCTGTTTTTT.

The V call is TRBV6-5, the J call TRBJ2-7; 9 nucleotides line up with TRBD1. The V and J ends lost 7 bases and 4 bases, in that order; junction bases with no gene match: 11. The CDR3 sequence is 15 residues long. Germline CDR1 reads MNHEY; CDR2 reads SVGAGI. Here the CDR3 reads CASTKTGTGTYEQYF. The CDR3 DNA sequence: TGTGCCAGCACCAAAACCGGGACAGGGACTTACGAGCAGTACTTC.

The chain employs TRBV4-3 and TRBJ1-2; D gene uncertain. V was pared by 0 bases and J by 4 bases, with 6 bases between. CDR1 is LGHNA, CDR2 YSLEER, per germline. The CDR3 length is 13 residues. CDR3 in amino acids: CASSQETSYGYTF. The DNA of the CDR3 is TGCGCCAGCAGCCAAGAAACAAGCTATGGCTACACCTTC.

The chain recombines TRBV2 with TRBJ1-2, with 8 bases lining up with TRBD1. This CDR3 comprises 14 residues. Per the germline V gene, CDR1 is SNHLY and CDR2 is FYNNEI. The V gene end was trimmed by 2 bases and the J gene end by 5 bases; junction bases not matched to a gene: 4. This chain's CDR3 is CASSEQGAWYGYTF. Here the CDR3 DNA reads TGTGCCAGCAGTGAACAGGGGGCTTGGTATGGCTACACCTTC.

This clone appeared a single time. The chain has TRBV6-5 and TRBJ1-2; D is undetermined. Germline CDR1 and CDR2: MNHEY and SVGAGI. V dropped 0 bases and J dropped 4 bases, with 15 bases sitting between them. CDR3 length: 16 residues. The CDR3 DNA reads TGTGCCAGCAGTTACTCACGCTGGCCGTCCACCTATGGCTACACCTTC. It translates to CASSYSRWPSTYGYTF.

The rearrangement joins TRBV4-2 to TRBJ2-2, with 7 bases fitting TRBD2. The trim removed 0 bases at V and 5 bases at J, leaving 9 bases unmatched. CDR1 LGHNA and CDR2 YNFKEQ come from the germline V gene. This CDR3 has 17 amino acids. This CDR3 reads CASSQDVGGVGTGELFF. Here the CDR3 DNA reads TGTGCCAGCAGCCAAGATGTGGGGGGGGTGGGTACCGGGGAGCTGTTTTTT.

The chain joins TRBV7-8 to TRBJ2-7; weak D call: TRBD1 (6 bases). The CDR3 loop spans 15 amino acids. Trimming took off 1 base at V and 5 bases at J, with 15 bases between the two ends. The germline V gene has CDR1 SGHVS and CDR2 FQNEAQ. Written as DNA, the CDR3 is TGTGCCAGCAGCTTAGGTTTGGGACATGTCCACGAGCAGTACTTC. Protein product: CASSLGLGHVHEQYF.

The rearrangement uses TRBV25-1 and TRBJ1-2; D call uncertain. Trimming removed 3 bases at V and 3 bases at J, with 17 bases between. From germline, CDR1 is MGHDK and CDR2 SYGVNS. This CDR3 has 16 amino acids. The CDR3 DNA sequence: TGTGCCAGCAGTGACAGATCTGCATACAGATACTATGGCTACACCTTC. This translates into CASSDRSAYRYYGYTF.

The chain uses TRBV10-3 and TRBJ1-5; the D is unclear. Germline V CDR1 and CDR2: ENHRY, SYGVKD. CDR3 length: 17 residues. The V end lost 0 bases, the J end lost 0 bases, and 12 bases lay between the germline ends. The CDR3 loop is CAISESRGGYSNQPQHF. DNA of the CDR3: TGTGCCATCAGTGAGTCCAGAGGCGGATATAGCAATCAGCCCCAGCATTTT.

The chain employs TRBV19 and TRBJ2-5, with TRBD2 matching over 8 bases. V gave up 4 bases and J gave up 5 bases; unmatched junction bases: 6. Germline CDR1 LNHDA, CDR2 SQIVND (reference sequence). This CDR3 comprises 14 residues. CDR3 bases: TGTGCCAGTAGTACCGGGACTAGTCCTGAGACCCAGTACTTC. It translates to CASSTGTSPETQYF.